The 12 T cell receptor beta chains below were found in one sample sequenced in a study of OX40 agonist ivuxolimab in advanced cancers. TCRdb keeps only in-frame clones here, not all; method: immunoSEQ multiplex PCR. The sample records fewer than 50,000 clones, just under 90% being singletons. Sequenced here: CD4+ or CD8+ T cells sorted from blood, sampled in a trial of the OX40 agonist ivuxolimab. The source is an adult with an advanced solid tumor such as melanoma, head and neck, liver or kidney cancer.

CDR3 DNA: TGTGCCAGCAGTTTAGGACTGAGCACAGATACGCAGTATTTT. This codes for CASSLGLSTDTQYF. This chain uses TRBV27 with TRBJ2-3; tentatively, D is TRBD2 (5 bases). Trimming removed 2 bases at V and 0 bases at J, with 6 bases between. CDR1 is MNHEY, CDR2 SMNVEV, per germline (reference sequence). The CDR3 sequence is 14 residues long.

The chain combines TRBV27 with TRBJ1-1; D gene ambiguous. Looked up from germline, CDR1 is MNHEY and CDR2 is SMNVEV (reference sequence). This CDR3 is built from 14 residues. Trimming took off 3 bases at V and 5 bases at J, with 13 bases between the two ends. The CDR3 sequence is CASSLGTLGTEAFF. The CDR3 DNA reads TGTGCCAGCAGTTTGGGCACCCTAGGGACTGAAGCTTTCTTT.

The rearrangement joins TRBV9 to TRBJ1-4; possible D gene TRBD1, 6 bases. CDR3 length: 16 residues. The ends were cut back, 0 bases at V and 7 bases at J, with 16 bases in the middle. Germline loops: CDR1 SGDLS, CDR2 YYNGEE. The CDR3 sequence: CASSVGRGAGAEKLFF. For the CDR3, the DNA is TGTGCCAGCAGCGTAGGAAGGGGGGCAGGGGCTGAAAAACTGTTTTTT.

The chain links TRBV7-9 to TRBJ2-7; TRBD2 might be the D (6 bases). Germline V lookup: CDR1 SEHNR, CDR2 FQNEAQ (reference sequence). CDR3 length: 11 residues. The CDR3 loop reads CLAATPGGQYF. The CDR3 DNA is TGTCTTGCAGCCACACCCGGGGGGCAGTACTTC.

The gene calls are TRBV7-2 and TRBJ2-3; the D is unclear. CDR1 is SGHTA, CDR2 FQGNSA, per germline. CDR3 length: 13 residues. The ends were cut back, 5 bases at V and 6 bases at J, with 12 bases in the middle. The CDR3 reads CASSPTLGDTQYF. The CDR3 region has the DNA TGTGCCAGCAGCCCCACCCTAGGTGATACGCAGTATTTT.

The V call is TRBV6-5, the J call TRBJ2-7; no clear D. V dropped 0 bases and J dropped 3 bases, with 6 bases sitting between them. Germline CDR1 reads MNHEY; CDR2 reads SVGAGI. The CDR3 is 13 amino acids. The CDR3 sequence: CASSYSPDYEQYF. CDR3 DNA sequence: TGTGCCAGCAGTTACTCCCCGGACTACGAGCAGTACTTC.

This chain connects TRBV4-1 to TRBJ2-1, with 9 bases identical to TRBD2. Germline V gives CDR1 MGHRA, CDR2 YSYEKL. The CDR3 loop spans 16 amino acids. The trim removed 0 bases at V and 9 bases at J, leaving 9 bases unmatched. CDR3 nucleotide sequence: TGCGCCAGCAGCCAAGATATCGGCGGGGGGGCCATTGAGCAGTTCTTC. Translated: CASSQDIGGGAIEQFF.

The V and J genes are TRBV6-5 and TRBJ1-5; D unclear. The germline gives CDR1 MNHEY, CDR2 SVGAGI. With 0 bases removed from V and 7 bases from J, the gap between germline ends came to 7 bases. The CDR3 is 13 residues long. The CDR3 spells CASSYSVGQPQHF. DNA of the CDR3: TGTGCCAGCAGTTACTCCGTGGGGCAGCCCCAGCATTTT.

V usage is TRBV2 and J usage is TRBJ2-2; no definite D call. Germline CDR1 and CDR2: SNHLY and FYNNEI. V lost 6 bases, J lost 4 bases, and 3 bases lay in between. The CDR3 extends over 11 amino acids. CDR3 in DNA: TGTGCCAGCAGCAGCACCGGGGAGCTGTTTTTT. It translates to CASSSTGELFF.

The J gene is TRBJ2-7, the V gene TRBV4-3; D is unresolved. V was pared by 5 bases and J by 2 bases, with 13 bases between. This CDR3 has 14 amino acids. Germline V gives CDR1 LGHNA, CDR2 YSLEER. In DNA, the CDR3 is TGCGCCAGCAGCTCTACGGGTGGAACCTACGAGCAGTACTTC. It yields the protein CASSSTGGTYEQYF.

This chain joins TRBV6-5 and TRBJ2-7, with a possible D match to TRBD2 (5 bases). The V and J ends lost 5 bases and 7 bases respectively, with 9 bases between them. CDR3 length: 11 residues. Germline assignment: CDR1 MNHEY and CDR2 SVGAGI. Here the CDR3 DNA reads TGTGCCAGCAGTCGCCGGGGAGAGCAGTACTTC. This sequence encodes CASSRRGEQYF.

The chain carries TRBV4-3 and TRBJ1-1; D unresolved. Germline V lookup: CDR1 LGHNA, CDR2 YSLEER. The CDR3 covers 12 residues. V was clipped by 4 bases and J by 4 bases, with 7 bases between them. The CDR3 nucleotides are TGCGCCAGCAGCCCTGGTGGCACTGAAGCTTTCTTT. Translating it yields CASSPGGTEAFF.